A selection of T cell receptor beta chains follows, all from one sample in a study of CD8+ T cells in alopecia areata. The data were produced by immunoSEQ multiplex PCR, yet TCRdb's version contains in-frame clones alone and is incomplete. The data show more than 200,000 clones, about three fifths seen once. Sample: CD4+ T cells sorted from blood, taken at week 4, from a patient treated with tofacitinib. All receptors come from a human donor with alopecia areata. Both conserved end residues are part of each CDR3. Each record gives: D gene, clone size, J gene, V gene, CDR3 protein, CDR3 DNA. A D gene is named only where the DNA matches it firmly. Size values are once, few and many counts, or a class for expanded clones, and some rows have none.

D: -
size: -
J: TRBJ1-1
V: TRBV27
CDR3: CASKSNLPGTEAFF
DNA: TGTGCCAGCAAATCGAACTTGCCTGGCACTGAAGCTTTCTTT

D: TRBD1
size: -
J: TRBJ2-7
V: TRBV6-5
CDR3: CASSPLPGQELRF
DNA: TGTGCCAGCAGCCCTCTACCCGGACAGGAATTGCGGTTC

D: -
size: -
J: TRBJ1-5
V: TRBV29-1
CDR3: CSVGFQGGQPQHF
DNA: TGCAGCGTTGGGTTCCAAGGCGGTCAGCCCCAGCATTTT

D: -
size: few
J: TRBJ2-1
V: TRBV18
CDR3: CASSPMGSSYNEQFF
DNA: TGTGCCAGCTCACCAATGGGGAGCTCCTACAATGAGCAGTTCTTC

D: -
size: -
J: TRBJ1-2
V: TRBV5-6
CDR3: CASSFNRQSYGYTF
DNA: TGTGCCAGCAGCTTCAACAGACAATCCTATGGCTACACCTTC

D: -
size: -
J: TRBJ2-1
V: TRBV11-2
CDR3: CASSLEGGYNNEQFF
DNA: TGTGCCAGCAGCTTAGAAGGGGGTTACAACAATGAGCAGTTCTTC

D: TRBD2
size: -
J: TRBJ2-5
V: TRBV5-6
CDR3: CASSVSGGDEPFQETQYF
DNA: TGTGCCAGCAGCGTTAGCGGGGGGGACGAACCGTTCCAAGAGACCCAGTACTTC

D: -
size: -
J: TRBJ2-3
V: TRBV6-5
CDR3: CASSYSRRTDTQYF
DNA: TGTGCCAGCAGTTACTCGAGGAGGACAGATACGCAGTATTTT

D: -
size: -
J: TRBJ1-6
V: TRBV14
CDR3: CASSQDLGNRSPLHF
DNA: TGTGCCAGCAGCCAAGATCTAGGCAACCGTTCACCCCTCCACTTT

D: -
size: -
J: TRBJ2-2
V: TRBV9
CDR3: CASTRSGAGTGELFF
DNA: TGTGCCAGCACCCGATCAGGGGCGGGCACCGGGGAGCTGTTTTTT

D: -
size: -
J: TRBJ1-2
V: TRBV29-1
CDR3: CSGGTDAGYTF
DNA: TGCAGCGGCGGAACGGACGCCGGCTACACCTTC

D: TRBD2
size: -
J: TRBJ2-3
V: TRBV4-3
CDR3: CASSQGLAGGRSTDTQYF
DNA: TGCGCCAGCAGCCAGGGGCTAGCGGGGGGACGAAGCACAGATACGCAGTATTTT

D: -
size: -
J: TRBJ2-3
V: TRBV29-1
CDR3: CSVRSGASTDTQYF
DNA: TGCAGTGTCAGGTCCGGGGCCAGCACAGATACGCAGTATTTT

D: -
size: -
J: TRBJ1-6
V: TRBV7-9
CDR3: CASSLISAITPLHF
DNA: TGTGCCAGCAGCTTAATCTCGGCCATTACTCCCCTCCACTTT

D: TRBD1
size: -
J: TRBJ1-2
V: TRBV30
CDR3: CAWTFPGTGNYGYTF
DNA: TGTGCCTGGACCTTCCCTGGGACAGGGAATTATGGCTACACCTTC

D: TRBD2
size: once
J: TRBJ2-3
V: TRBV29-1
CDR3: CSVTGTSGGTDTQYF
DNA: TGCAGCGTCACCGGGACTAGCGGGGGCACAGATACGCAGTATTTT

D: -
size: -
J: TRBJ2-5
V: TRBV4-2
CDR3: CASSQDDRGQETQYF
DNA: TGTGCCAGCAGCCAGGACGATCGGGGGCAAGAGACCCAGTACTTC

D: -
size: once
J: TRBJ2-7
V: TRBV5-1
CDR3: CASSPKGVYEQYF
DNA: TGCGCCAGCAGCCCGAAAGGGGTCTACGAGCAGTACTTC

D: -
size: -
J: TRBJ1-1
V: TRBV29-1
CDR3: CSAGRQLTEAFF
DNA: TGCAGCGCAGGTCGTCAACTCACTGAAGCTTTCTTT

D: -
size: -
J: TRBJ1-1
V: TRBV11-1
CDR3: CASSFTALSEAFF
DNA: TGTGCCAGCAGCTTTACGGCCTTGAGTGAAGCTTTCTTT

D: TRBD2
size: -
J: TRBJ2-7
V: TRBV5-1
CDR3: CASSLASGAISYEQYF
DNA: TGCGCCAGCAGCTTGGCTAGCGGGGCAATCTCCTACGAGCAGTACTTC

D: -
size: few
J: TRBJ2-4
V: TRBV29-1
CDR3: CSVQGGGKNIQYF
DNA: TGCAGCGTTCAGGGGGGAGGCAAAAACATTCAGTACTTC